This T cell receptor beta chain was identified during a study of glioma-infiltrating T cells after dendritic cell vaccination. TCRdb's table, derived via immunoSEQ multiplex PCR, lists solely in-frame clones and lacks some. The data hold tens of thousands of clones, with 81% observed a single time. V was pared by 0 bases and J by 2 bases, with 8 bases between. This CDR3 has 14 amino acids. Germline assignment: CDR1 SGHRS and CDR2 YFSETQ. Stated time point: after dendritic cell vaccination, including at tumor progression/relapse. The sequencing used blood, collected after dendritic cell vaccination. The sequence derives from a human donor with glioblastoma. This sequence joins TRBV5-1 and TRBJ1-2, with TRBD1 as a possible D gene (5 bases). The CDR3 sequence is CASSLGQGNYGYTF. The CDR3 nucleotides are TGCGCCAGCAGCTTGGGCCAGGGAAACTATGGCTACACCTTC.